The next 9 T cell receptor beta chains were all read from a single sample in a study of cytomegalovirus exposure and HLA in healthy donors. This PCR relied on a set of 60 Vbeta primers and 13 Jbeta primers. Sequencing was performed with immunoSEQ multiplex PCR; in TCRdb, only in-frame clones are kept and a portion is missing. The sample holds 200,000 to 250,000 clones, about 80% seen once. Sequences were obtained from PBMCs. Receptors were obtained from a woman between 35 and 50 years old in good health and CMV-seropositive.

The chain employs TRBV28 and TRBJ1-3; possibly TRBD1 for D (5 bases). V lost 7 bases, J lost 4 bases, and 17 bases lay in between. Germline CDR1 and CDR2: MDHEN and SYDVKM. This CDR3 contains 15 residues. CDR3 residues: CASIPPGLPGNTIYF. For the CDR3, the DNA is TGTGCCAGCATCCCCCCGGGACTTCCAGGAAACACCATATATTTT.

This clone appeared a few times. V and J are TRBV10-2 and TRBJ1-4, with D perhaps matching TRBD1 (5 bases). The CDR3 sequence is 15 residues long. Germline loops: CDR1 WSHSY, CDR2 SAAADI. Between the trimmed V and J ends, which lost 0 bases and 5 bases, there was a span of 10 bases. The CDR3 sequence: CASSESGQGNEKLFF. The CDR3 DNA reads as TGCGCCAGCAGTGAGTCAGGGCAGGGAAATGAAAAACTGTTTTTT.

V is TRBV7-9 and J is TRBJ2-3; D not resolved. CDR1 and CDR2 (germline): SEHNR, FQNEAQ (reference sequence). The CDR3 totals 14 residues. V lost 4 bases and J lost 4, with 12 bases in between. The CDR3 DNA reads TGTGCCAGCAGCTCTAGAGGCGAGGCAGATACGCAGTATTTT. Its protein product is CASSSRGEADTQYF.

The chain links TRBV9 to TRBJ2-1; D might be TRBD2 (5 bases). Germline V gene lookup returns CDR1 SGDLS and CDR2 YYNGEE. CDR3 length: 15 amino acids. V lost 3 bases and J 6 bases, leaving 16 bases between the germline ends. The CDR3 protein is CASSATSHEGNEQFF. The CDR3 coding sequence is TGTGCCAGCAGCGCCACTAGTCATGAGGGCAATGAGCAGTTCTTC.

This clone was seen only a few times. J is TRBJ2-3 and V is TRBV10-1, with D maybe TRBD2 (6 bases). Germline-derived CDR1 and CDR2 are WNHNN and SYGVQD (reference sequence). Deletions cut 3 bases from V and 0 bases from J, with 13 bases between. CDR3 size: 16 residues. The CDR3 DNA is TGCGCCAGCAGTGACAACCGGGCGGGAAGCACAGATACGCAGTATTTT. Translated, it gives CASSDNRAGSTDTQYF.

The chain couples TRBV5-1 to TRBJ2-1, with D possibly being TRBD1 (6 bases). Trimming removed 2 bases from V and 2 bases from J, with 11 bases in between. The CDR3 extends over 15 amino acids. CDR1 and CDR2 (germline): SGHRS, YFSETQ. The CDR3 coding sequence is TGCGCCAGCAGCTTCACGACAGGAGCCTACAATGAGCAGTTCTTC. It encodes CASSFTTGAYNEQFF.

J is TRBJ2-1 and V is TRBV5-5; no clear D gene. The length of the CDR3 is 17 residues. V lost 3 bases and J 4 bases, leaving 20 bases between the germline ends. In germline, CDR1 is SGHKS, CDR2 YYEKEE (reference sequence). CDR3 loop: CASSSPQRPKRYNEQFF. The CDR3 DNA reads TGTGCCAGCAGCTCACCCCAACGGCCAAAGCGTTACAATGAGCAGTTCTTC.

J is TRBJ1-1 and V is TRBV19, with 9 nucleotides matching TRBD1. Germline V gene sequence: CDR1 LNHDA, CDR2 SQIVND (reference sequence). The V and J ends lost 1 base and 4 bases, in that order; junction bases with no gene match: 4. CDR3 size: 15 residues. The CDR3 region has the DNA TGTGCCAGTAGTATAGGGGACAGGGCACGCACTGAAGCTTTCTTT. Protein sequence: CASSIGDRARTEAFF.

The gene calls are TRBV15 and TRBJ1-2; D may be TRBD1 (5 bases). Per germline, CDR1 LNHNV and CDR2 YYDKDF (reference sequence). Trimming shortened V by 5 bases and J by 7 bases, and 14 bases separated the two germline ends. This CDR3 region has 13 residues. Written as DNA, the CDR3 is TGTGCCACCAGCGGCAGGGAATGGCTTGGCTACACCTTC. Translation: CATSGREWLGYTF.